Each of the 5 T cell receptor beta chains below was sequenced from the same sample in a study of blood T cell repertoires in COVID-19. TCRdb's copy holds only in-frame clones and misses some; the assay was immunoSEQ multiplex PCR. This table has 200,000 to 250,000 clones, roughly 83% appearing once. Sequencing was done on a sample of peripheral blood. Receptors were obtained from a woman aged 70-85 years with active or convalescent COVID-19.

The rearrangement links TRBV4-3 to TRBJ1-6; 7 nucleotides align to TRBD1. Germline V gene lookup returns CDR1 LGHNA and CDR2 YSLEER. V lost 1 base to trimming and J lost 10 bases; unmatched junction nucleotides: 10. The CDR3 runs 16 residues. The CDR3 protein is CASSQVLGGVGSPLHF. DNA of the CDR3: TGCGCCAGCAGCCAAGTATTAGGGGGCGTAGGATCACCCCTCCACTTT.

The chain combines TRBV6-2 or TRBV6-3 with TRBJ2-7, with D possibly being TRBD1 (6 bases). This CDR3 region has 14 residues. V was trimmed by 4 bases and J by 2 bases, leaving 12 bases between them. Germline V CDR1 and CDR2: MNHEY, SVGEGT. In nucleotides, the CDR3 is TGTGCCAGCAGTTCTGACAGGAACCCCTACGAGCAGTACTTC. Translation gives CASSSDRNPYEQYF.

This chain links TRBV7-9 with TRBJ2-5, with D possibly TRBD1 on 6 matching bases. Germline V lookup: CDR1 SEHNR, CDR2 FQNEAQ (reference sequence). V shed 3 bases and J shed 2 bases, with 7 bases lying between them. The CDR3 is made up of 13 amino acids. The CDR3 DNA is TGTGCCAGCAGCTTTACAGGGCAAGAGACCCAGTACTTC. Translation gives CASSFTGQETQYF. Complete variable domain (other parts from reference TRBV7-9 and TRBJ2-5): DTGVSQNPRHKITKRGQNVTFRCDPISEHNRLYWYRQTLGQGPEFLTYFQNEAQLEKSRLLSDRFSAERPKGSFSTLEIQRTEQGDSAMYLCASSFTGQETQYFGPGTRLLVL.

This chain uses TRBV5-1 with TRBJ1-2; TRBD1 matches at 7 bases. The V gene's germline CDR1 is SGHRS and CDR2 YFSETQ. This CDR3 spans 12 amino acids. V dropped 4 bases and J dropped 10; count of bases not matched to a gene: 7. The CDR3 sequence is CASSPGQVDYTF. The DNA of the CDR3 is TGCGCCAGCAGCCCCGGACAGGTGGACTACACCTTC.

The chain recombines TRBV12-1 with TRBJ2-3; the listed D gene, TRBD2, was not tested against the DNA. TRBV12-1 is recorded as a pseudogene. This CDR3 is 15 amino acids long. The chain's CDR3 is CASSFEREGPDTQYF. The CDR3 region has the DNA TGTGCCAGCAGCTTTGAGCGGGAGGGACCAGATACGCAGTATTTT.